This TCR beta chain stems from a study of blood T cell repertoires in COVID-19. Original handling: Nucleated cell number was recorded as an estimate derived from reference gene primer amplification. TCRdb's copy holds only in-frame clones and misses some; the assay was immunoSEQ multiplex PCR. The V and J calls and clone size were taken over from that table, and D and trimming were inferred from the DNA. The sample has about 320,000 clones, 70% to 90% seen once; the top ten hold more than 9%. J was trimmed by 4 bases and V by 4 bases; bases with no gene match: 6. In germline, CDR1 is KGHDR, CDR2 SFDVKD. CDR3 length: 16 amino acids.

This chain connects TRBV24-1 to TRBJ2-2; TRBD1 matches 9 bases. Sequences were obtained from PBMCs or T cells enriched from blood (not recorded which). This receptor was obtained from a young woman who had recovered from COVID-19. The CDR3 DNA follows: TGTGCCACCAGTGACCGGAGACAGGGGGGCACCGGGGAGCTGTTTTTT. This translates into CATSDRRQGGTGELFF.